This TCR beta chain was captured in a study of blood T cell repertoires in COVID-19. Study-wide context: Acute and convalescent COVID-19 specimens originated in the United States, Italy and Spain.

Data came from immunoSEQ multiplex PCR; TCRdb stores just in-frame clones and leaves some out. The table includes about 300,000 clones, about 90% detected once. Those who participated ranged in age from about 18 to 89 years and resided in about two dozen US areas. Germline CDR1 reads MGHRA; CDR2 reads YSYEKL. V was shortened by 1 base and J by 1 base, with 10 bases between the two germline ends. CDR3 length equals 15 residues. This TCR derives from a woman aged 30 to 39 who had recovered from COVID-19. The material sequenced was PBMCs or T cells enriched from blood (not recorded which). The genes are TRBV4-1 and TRBJ1-1, with D tentatively TRBD1 (6 bases). The DNA of the CDR3 is TGCGCCAGCAGCCAAGGGGACATTGGGAACACTGAAGCTTTCTTT. Amino acids: CASSQGDIGNTEAFF.